The 7 T cell receptor beta chains below come from one sample, sequenced in a study of shared clonotypes between healthy human individuals. Generated by immunoSEQ multiplex PCR, the TCRdb table keeps only in-frame clones and is missing some. The table shows hundreds of thousands of clones, with about 96% occurring only once. Sequencing was performed on memory CD8+ T cells sorted from blood. The subset here: CD45RO+ cells pooled with CCR7-negative TemRA cells. The source is a young man in good health.

This sequence joins TRBV7-6 and TRBJ1-3; D unresolved. CDR1 and CDR2 from the germline V gene are SGHVS and FNYEAQ. The CDR3 contains 14 residues. Between the trimmed V and J ends, which lost 1 base and 0 bases, there was a span of 4 bases. This CDR3 is CASSLGGSGNTIYF. The CDR3 region has the DNA TGTGCCAGCAGCTTAGGGGGCTCTGGAAACACCATATATTTT.

The V and J genes are TRBV7-3 and TRBJ2-3, with 7 bases lining up with TRBD2. The J segment lost 2 bases and the V segment lost 8 bases, leaving 13 bases of the junction unmatched. Per germline, CDR1 SGHTA and CDR2 FQGTGA. This CDR3 comprises 16 residues. The DNA for the CDR3 is TGTGCCAGCCGCTATTCTAGCGGAGCCTTCACAGATACGCAGTATTTT. It yields the protein CASRYSSGAFTDTQYF.

The CDR3 here is CASSPQETGNTIYF. In DNA, the CDR3 is TGTGCCAGCAGTCCGCAGGAAACTGGAAACACCATATATTTT. The chain links TRBV28 to TRBJ1-3; no definite D call. The CDR3 contains 14 residues. Germline loops: CDR1 MDHEN, CDR2 SYDVKM. V was clipped by 5 bases and J by 2 bases, with 10 bases between them.

This chain links TRBV19 with TRBJ2-1; 13 bases fit TRBD2. Germline CDR1 reads LNHDA; CDR2 reads SQIVND (reference sequence). This CDR3 comprises 17 residues. With V trimmed by 0 bases and J by 7 bases, 6 bases remained unmatched. Here the CDR3 DNA reads TGTGCCAGTAGTATAGAACAACTAGCGGGAGGGAGGAATGAGCAGTTCTTC. It translates to CASSIEQLAGGRNEQFF.

A note on this clone: The junction does not match germline at one end; this may be a read error. This chain joins TRBV7-7 and TRBJ2-3; D may be TRBD2 (6 bases). Germline values: CDR1 SSHAT, CDR2 FNYEAQ (reference sequence). The CDR3 runs 16 residues. The CDR3 region is CASSLTPSDPRDTQYF. The CDR3 nucleotides are TGTGCTAGCAGCTTAACGCCTAGCGATCCCAGGGATACGCAGTATTTT.

The CDR3 loop is CASSLVAGDSNQPQHF. CDR3 bases: TGTGCCAGCAGCTTAGTAGCCGGGGATAGCAATCAGCCCCAGCATTTT. This chain links TRBV7-6 with TRBJ1-5; D gene ambiguous. The CDR3 consists of 16 residues. Germline CDR1 SGHVS, CDR2 FNYEAQ. Trimming stripped 1 base from V and 0 bases from J, with 10 bases between.

The chain employs TRBV7-9 and TRBJ2-2; either TRBD1 or TRBD2 may fit D (5 bases each). Trimming removed 5 bases from V and 5 bases from J, with 15 bases in between. This CDR3 has 15 residues. CDR1 is SEHNR, CDR2 FQNEAQ, per germline (reference sequence). CDR3 amino acids: CASSPGTLTTGELFF. The CDR3 DNA is TGTGCCAGCAGCCCCGGGACCCTAACGACCGGGGAGCTGTTTTTT.